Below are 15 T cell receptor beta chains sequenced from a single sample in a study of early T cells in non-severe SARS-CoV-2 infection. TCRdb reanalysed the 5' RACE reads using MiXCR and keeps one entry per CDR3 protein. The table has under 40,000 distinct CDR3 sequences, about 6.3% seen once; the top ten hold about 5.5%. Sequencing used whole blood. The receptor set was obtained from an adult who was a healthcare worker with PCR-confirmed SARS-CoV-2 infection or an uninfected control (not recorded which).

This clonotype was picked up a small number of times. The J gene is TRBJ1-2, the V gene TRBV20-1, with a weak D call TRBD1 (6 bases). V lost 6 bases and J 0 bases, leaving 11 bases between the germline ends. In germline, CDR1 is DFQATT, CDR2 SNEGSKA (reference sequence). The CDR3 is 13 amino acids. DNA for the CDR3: TGCAGTGCGCCGGACAGAACTAACTATGGCTACACCTTC. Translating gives CSAPDRTNYGYTF.

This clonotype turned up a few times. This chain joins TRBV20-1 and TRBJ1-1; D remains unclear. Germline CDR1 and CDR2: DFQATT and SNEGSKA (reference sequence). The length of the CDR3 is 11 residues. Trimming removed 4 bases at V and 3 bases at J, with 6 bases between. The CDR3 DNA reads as TGCAGTGCTAATTTGTACACTGAAGCTTTCTTT. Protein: CSANLYTEAFF.

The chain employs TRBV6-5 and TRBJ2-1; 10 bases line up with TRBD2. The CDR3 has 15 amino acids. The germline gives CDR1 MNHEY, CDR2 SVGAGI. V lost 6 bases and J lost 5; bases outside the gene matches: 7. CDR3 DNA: TGTGCCAGCAGACAACTAGCGGGATCCAACAATGAGCAGTTCTTC. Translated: CASRQLAGSNNEQFF.

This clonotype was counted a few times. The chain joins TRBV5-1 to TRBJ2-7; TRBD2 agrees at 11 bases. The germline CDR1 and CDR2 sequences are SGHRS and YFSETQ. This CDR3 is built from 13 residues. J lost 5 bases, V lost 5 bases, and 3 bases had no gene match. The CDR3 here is CASRLAGANEQYF. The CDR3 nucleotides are TGCGCCAGCAGACTAGCGGGAGCTAACGAGCAGTACTTC.

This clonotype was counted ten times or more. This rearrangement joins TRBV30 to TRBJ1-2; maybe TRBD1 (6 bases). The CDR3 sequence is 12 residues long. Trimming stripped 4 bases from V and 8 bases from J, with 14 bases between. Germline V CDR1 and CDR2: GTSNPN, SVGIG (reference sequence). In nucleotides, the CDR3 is TGTGCCTGGAACGCGGGGGCAGTGGGCTACACCTTC. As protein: CAWNAGAVGYTF.

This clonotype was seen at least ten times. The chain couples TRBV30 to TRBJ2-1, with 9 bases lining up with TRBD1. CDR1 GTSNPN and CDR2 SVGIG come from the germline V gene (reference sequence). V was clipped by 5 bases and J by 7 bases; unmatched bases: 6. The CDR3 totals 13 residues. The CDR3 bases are TGTGCCTGGGAGGACAGGGGTCGGAATGAGCAGTTCTTC. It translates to CAWEDRGRNEQFF.

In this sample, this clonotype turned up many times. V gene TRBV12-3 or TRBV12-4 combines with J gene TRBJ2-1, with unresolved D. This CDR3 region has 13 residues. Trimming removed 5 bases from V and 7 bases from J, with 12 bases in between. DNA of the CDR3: TGTGCCAGCAGTCCCCGCACCGGAAATGAGCAGTTCTTC. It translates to CASSPRTGNEQFF.

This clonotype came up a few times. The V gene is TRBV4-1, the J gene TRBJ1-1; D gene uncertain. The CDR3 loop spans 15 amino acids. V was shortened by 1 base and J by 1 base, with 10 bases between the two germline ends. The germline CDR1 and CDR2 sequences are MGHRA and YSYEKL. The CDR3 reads CASSQVRAENTEAFF. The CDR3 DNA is TGCGCCAGCAGCCAAGTCAGAGCCGAGAACACTGAAGCTTTCTTT.

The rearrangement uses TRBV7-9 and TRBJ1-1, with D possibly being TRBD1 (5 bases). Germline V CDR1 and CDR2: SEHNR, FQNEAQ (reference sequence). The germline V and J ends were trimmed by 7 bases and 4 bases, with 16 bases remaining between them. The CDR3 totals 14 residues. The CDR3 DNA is TGTGCCAGCACCACGACGGGGCTAAGCACTGAAGCTTTCTTT. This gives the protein CASTTTGLSTEAFF.

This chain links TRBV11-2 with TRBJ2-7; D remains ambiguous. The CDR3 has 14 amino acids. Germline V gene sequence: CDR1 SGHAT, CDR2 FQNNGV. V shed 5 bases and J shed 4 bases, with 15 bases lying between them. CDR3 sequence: CASSTTERKYEQYF. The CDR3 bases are TGTGCCAGCAGCACAACGGAGCGAAAATACGAGCAGTACTTC.

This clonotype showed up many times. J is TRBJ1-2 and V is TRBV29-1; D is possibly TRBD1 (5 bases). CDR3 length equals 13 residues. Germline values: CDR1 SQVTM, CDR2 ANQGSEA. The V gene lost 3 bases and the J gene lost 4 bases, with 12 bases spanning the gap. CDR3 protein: CSVEDTSPYGYTF. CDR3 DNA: TGCAGCGTTGAGGACACCAGTCCCTATGGCTACACCTTC.

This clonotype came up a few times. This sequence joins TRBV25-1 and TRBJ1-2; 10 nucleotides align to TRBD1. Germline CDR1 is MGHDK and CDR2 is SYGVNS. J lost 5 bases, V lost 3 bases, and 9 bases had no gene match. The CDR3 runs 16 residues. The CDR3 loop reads CASSDDSGTGDYGYTF. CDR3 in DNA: TGTGCCAGCAGTGATGACTCCGGGACAGGGGATTATGGCTACACCTTC.

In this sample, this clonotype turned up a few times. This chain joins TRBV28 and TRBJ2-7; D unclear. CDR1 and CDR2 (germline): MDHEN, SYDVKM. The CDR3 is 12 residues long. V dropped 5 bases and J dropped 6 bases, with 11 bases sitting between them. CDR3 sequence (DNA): TGTGCCAGCAGTCCAAATTTTGTCGAGCAGTACTTC. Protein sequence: CASSPNFVEQYF.

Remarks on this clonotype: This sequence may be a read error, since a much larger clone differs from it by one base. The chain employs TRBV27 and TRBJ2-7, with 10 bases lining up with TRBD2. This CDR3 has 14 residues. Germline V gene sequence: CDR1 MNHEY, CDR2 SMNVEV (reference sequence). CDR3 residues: CTSSLKREGGEQYF. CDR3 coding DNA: TGTACCAGCAGTTTAAAGCGGGAGGGGGGCGAGCAGTACTTC.

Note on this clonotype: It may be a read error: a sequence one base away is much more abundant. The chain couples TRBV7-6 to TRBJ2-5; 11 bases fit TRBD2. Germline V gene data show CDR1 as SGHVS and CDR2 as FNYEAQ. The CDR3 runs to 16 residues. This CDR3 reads CTSSLSLAGGAETQYF. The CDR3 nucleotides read TGTACCAGCAGCTTATCGCTAGCGGGGGGTGCAGAGACCCAGTACTTC.